This section outlines one T cell receptor (beta chain) sequence together with its context. The data stem from a study of blood T cell repertoires in COVID-19. V was cut by 3 bases and J by 7 bases, with 12 bases left in between. The CDR3 spans 13 residues. Here immunoSEQ multiplex PCR was the method, and the copy in TCRdb shows in-frame clones only, minus some. This table has approximately 240,000 clones, about 90% appearing once. Participant ages covered about 18 to 100 years across 20 to 30 US areas. Participants reported their clinical history, and cohort assignment relied on those reports. The sequence came from a woman under 30 who had recovered from COVID-19. V and J are TRBV12-3 or TRBV12-4 and TRBJ1-2, with D perhaps matching TRBD1 (5 bases). Sequencing input: PBMCs or T cells enriched from blood (not recorded which). The CDR3 sequence: CASSFGGATGYTF. The CDR3 nucleotides are TGTGCCAGCAGTTTCGGAGGGGCGACTGGCTACACCTTC.